A selection of T cell receptor beta chains follows, all from one sample in a study of regulatory T cells in long-lasting Graves disease. TCRdb ran MiXCR on the multiplex PCR reads and lists one entry per CDR3 protein. The sample shows hundreds of thousands of distinct CDR3 sequences, roughly 15% of them seen only once. The data were also submitted as part of a second study, on T cells in Graves' hyperthyroidism and ophthalmopathy.

The specimen comprised peripheral blood mononuclear cells (PBMCs), sampled at new diagnosis, from a patient treated with antithyroid drugs. These receptors were taken from a woman in her twenties or thirties with Graves disease. CDR3s include the opening cysteine and the closing phenylalanine or tryptophan. A D gene is named only where the DNA matches it firmly. Expanded clones are given a class, and other clones once, few, many or no size at all.

size: once; D: NA; V: TRBV4-1; J: TRBJ2-7; DNA: TGCGCCAGCAGCCAACCGACTAGATTCTACGAGCAGTACTTC; CDR3: CASSQPTRFYEQYF
size: many; D: NA; V: TRBV7-2; J: TRBJ2-4; DNA: TGTGCCAGCAGCTCCTCAGCGGTAGCCAAAAACATTCAGTACTTC; CDR3: CASSSSAVAKNIQYF
size: many; D: NA; V: TRBV20-1; J: TRBJ1-2; DNA: TGCAGTGCGCAGGGTCACTATGGCTACACCTTC; CDR3: CSAQGHYGYTF
size: many; D: TRBD2; V: TRBV7-9; J: TRBJ2-7; DNA: TGTGCCAGCAGCTCTCTCCAGGTAGCGGGAGAGGAGGGTTACGAGCAGTACTTC; CDR3: CASSSLQVAGEEGYEQYF
size: few; D: NA; V: TRBV30; J: TRBJ2-5; DNA: TGTGCCTGGAGGCAAGCGGCCATTGCGGTAGAGACCCAGTACTTC; CDR3: CAWRQAAIAVETQYF
size: NA; D: NA; V: TRBV19; J: TRBJ1-2; DNA: TGTGCCAGTACCCCGCACCGCTCTGGGAACTATGGCTACACCTTC; CDR3: CASTPHRSGNYGYTF
size: many; D: TRBD2; V: TRBV12-3/TRBV12-4; J: TRBJ2-5; DNA: TGTGCCAGCGGAATCGGATCCAGACTAGCGGCAAACCAAGAGACCCAGTACTTC; CDR3: CASGIGSRLAANQETQYF
size: NA; D: TRBD2; V: TRBV20-1; J: TRBJ2-7; DNA: TGCAGTGGGGAGACTAGCGGGCAGTACGAGCAGTACTTC; CDR3: CSGETSGQYEQYF
size: NA; D: NA; V: TRBV19; J: TRBJ2-2; DNA: TGTGCCAGTAGTAACAGGGTCGGGGAGCTGTTTTTT; CDR3: CASSNRVGELFF
size: few; D: NA; V: TRBV30; J: TRBJ2-1; DNA: TGTGCCTGGAGTGTACACCTCACGGATGAGCAGTTCTTC; CDR3: CAWSVHLTDEQFF
size: few; D: TRBD1; V: TRBV5-1; J: TRBJ2-7; DNA: TGCGCCAGCAGCTTGGGGCCCACAGGGGACCCCTACGAGCAGTACTTC; CDR3: CASSLGPTGDPYEQYF
size: NA; D: NA; V: TRBV30; J: TRBJ1-6; DNA: TGTGCCTGGTCCCAGCTCGGATCACCCCTCCACTTT; CDR3: CAWSQLGSPLHF
size: many; D: NA; V: TRBV20-1; J: TRBJ2-7; DNA: TGCAGTGCTATCGGACGGGAGACCTACGAGCAGTACTTC; CDR3: CSAIGRETYEQYF
size: many; D: NA; V: TRBV28; J: TRBJ2-2; DNA: TGTGCCAGCAGTTTAATTCGGGGAGTTACGAAGGGAAACACCGGGGAGCTGTTTTTT; CDR3: CASSLIRGVTKGNTGELFF
size: few; D: NA; V: TRBV3-1; J: TRBJ2-3; DNA: TGTGCCAGCAGCCAAACGGGGACGACAGATACGCAGTATTTT; CDR3: CASSQTGTTDTQYF
size: many; D: TRBD2; V: TRBV28; J: TRBJ2-5; DNA: TGTGCCAGCAGTTTAAGTACTAGCGGGAGGGCCCGCGGGACCCAGTACTTC; CDR3: CASSLSTSGRARGTQYF
size: NA; D: NA; V: TRBV28; J: TRBJ2-4; DNA: TGTGCCAGCAGTCCTGTGACTAGTGGGATAGCCAAAAACATTCAGTACTTC; CDR3: CASSPVTSGIAKNIQYF
size: NA; D: NA; V: TRBV6-1; J: TRBJ2-7; DNA: TGTGCCAGCAGGACGTCTGAGGGCAGCGCCTACGAGCAGTACTTC; CDR3: CASRTSEGSAYEQYF
size: few; D: NA; V: TRBV18; J: TRBJ2-5; DNA: TGTGCCAGCTCACCAATGGAGGAGACCCAGTACTTC; CDR3: CASSPMEETQYF
size: NA; D: TRBD1; V: TRBV20-1; J: TRBJ1-2; DNA: TGCAGTGCTGGAGGGGGCGCGAGCTATGGCTACACCTTC; CDR3: CSAGGGASYGYTF